Listed below are T cell receptor beta chains from one sample, sequenced in a study of shared clonotypes between healthy human individuals. TCRdb's copy holds only in-frame clones and misses some; the assay was immunoSEQ multiplex PCR. This sample has under 2,000,000 clones, with approximately 94% found just once. Input material: naive CD8+ T cells sorted from blood. The receptors originated from a man younger than 35 in good health. The CDR3 runs from the conserved cysteine through the conserved F or W.

cdr3_aa j_call v_call
CASSLALFLGDIGSYNEQFF TRBJ2-1 TRBV7-8
CATTSGSPDTQYF TRBJ2-3 TRBV15
CASSPLAGGGYF TRBJ2-3 TRBV7-9
CASSGYREANTGELFF TRBJ2-2 TRBV2
CATSIDRGAFEQYF TRBJ2-7 TRBV15
CASSLNGVLGADAFF TRBJ1-1 TRBV27
CASNSDSLNQPQHF TRBJ1-5 TRBV6-6
CASSYYTGDEQYF TRBJ2-7 TRBV5-1
CASRLGRGLNQPQHF TRBJ1-5 TRBV12-2
CASSPLLAGDSDTQYF TRBJ2-3 TRBV5-1
CASSSSGGAQYF TRBJ2-5 TRBV6-5
CASSAGRVDEQYF TRBJ2-7 TRBV28
CASSQLEGYEQYF TRBJ2-7 TRBV4-1
CASSPTRGAEGYNSPLHF TRBJ1-6 TRBV7-9
CASRLAGAGAGELFF TRBJ2-2 TRBV27
CASSYDLLGYTEAFF TRBJ1-1 TRBV6-5
CCTEGGEKLFF TRBJ1-4 TRBV20-1
CASSSLLGGFSGTGELFF TRBJ2-2 TRBV9
CASAFGGNTIYF TRBJ1-3 TRBV11-2
CASSLDPSPNYGYTF TRBJ1-2 TRBV7-9
CASTTWQGKQETQYF TRBJ2-5 TRBV6-5
CASSQVSAAGEGSYEQYF TRBJ2-7 TRBV4-3
CSVEKRGEFTDTQYF TRBJ2-3 TRBV29-1
CASSFMASYEQYF TRBJ2-7 TRBV28
CASSPGIYMNTEAFF TRBJ1-1 TRBV6-5
CASSPGQANYNEQFF TRBJ2-1 TRBV19
CASSPPLAGRTDTQYF TRBJ2-3 TRBV5-1
CAWRKPGLNYGYTF TRBJ1-2 TRBV30
CASGLRVEDTQYF TRBJ2-3 TRBV12-5
CACDPPDGDFYGYTF TRBJ1-2 TRBV30
CASSRKTSGGEQFF TRBJ2-1 TRBV27
CASSGTTDDTEAFF TRBJ1-1 TRBV28
CASSDRGGTIHNEQFF TRBJ2-1 TRBV2